The 30 T cell receptor beta chains listed next were all sequenced from one sample in a study of T-cell memory formation after mild COVID-19. TCRdb reanalysed the 5' RACE reads using MiXCR and keeps one entry per CDR3 protein. This table holds about 470,000 distinct CDR3 sequences, about 20% found once. What was sequenced was PBMCs or a T cell subset sorted from them (not recorded which). Every receptor here comes from an adult woman who had mild COVID-19 (a few samples of this study predate the infection). Cell type and time point are not known.

The chain is built from TRBV7-8 and TRBJ2-7, with a weak D call TRBD1 (5 bases). V dropped 4 bases and J dropped 4 bases, with 11 bases sitting between them. The germline V gene has CDR1 SGHVS and CDR2 FQNEAQ. The CDR3 is made up of 13 amino acids. Written as DNA, the CDR3 is TGTGCCAGCAGCTGGGGCCGAAGTTACGAGCAGTACTTC. This gives the protein CASSWGRSYEQYF.

This clonotype was seen at least ten times. The chain joins TRBV24-1 to TRBJ2-2; D is possibly TRBD2 (5 bases). The CDR3 is 17 amino acids. Trimming removed 3 bases from V and 6 bases from J, with 19 bases in between. CDR1 and CDR2 (germline): KGHDR, SFDVKD. The CDR3 nucleotides read TGTGCCACCAGTGATCCGGCGGGTCCCGGCGTCTCCGGGGAGCTGTTTTTT. This gives the protein CATSDPAGPGVSGELFF.

This clonotype was counted a few times. The gene calls are TRBV7-6 and TRBJ1-1; perhaps TRBD1 as D (5 bases). This CDR3 spans 15 amino acids. The V end was cut by 5 bases, the J end by 6 bases, with 19 bases between. Germline values: CDR1 SGHVS, CDR2 FNYEAQ. The CDR3 loop reads CASSPTWGGGAEAFF. The CDR3 region has the DNA TGTGCCAGCAGCCCGACCTGGGGCGGCGGGGCTGAAGCTTTCTTT.

This clonotype was counted between two and nine times. The V gene is TRBV6-2 or TRBV6-3, the J gene TRBJ2-1, with 7 bases fitting TRBD2. CDR1 MNHEY and CDR2 SVGEGT come from the germline V gene. The CDR3 spans 16 residues. Unmatched junction bases numbered 17, after V lost 9 bases and J lost 6 bases. This chain's CDR3 is CASTPWGAGESNEQFF. CDR3 bases: TGTGCCAGTACCCCCTGGGGCGCGGGAGAGAGCAATGAGCAGTTCTTC.

This clonotype has only one observation. The rearrangement links TRBV10-3 to TRBJ2-7, with D possibly matching TRBD1 (5 bases). The V end lost 0 bases, the J end lost 3 bases, and 6 bases lay between the germline ends. The CDR3 runs 13 residues. The germline V gene has CDR1 ENHRY and CDR2 SYGVKD. The CDR3 region has the DNA TGTGCCATCAGTGAGTCGACAGACTACGAGCAGTACTTC. Its protein is CAISESTDYEQYF.

The chain has TRBV12-3 or TRBV12-4 and TRBJ1-1; 8 bases are a match to TRBD1. This CDR3 is 15 amino acids long. V trimming: 4 bases; J trimming: 3 bases; junction bases outside the gene matches: 7. CDR3 loop: CASSWGQVGDTEAFF. In nucleotides, the CDR3 is TGTGCCAGCAGTTGGGGACAGGTTGGAGACACTGAAGCTTTCTTT.

This clonotype appeared once. The V gene is TRBV5-4, the J gene TRBJ2-3, with 8 bases fitting TRBD2. Germline V gene sequence: CDR1 SGHNT, CDR2 YYREEE (reference sequence). This CDR3 contains 15 residues. The V gene end was trimmed by 5 bases and the J gene end by 4 bases; junction bases not matched to a gene: 9. Written as DNA, the CDR3 is TGTGCCAGCAGGCCTCGGGGGGGCAGGGCAGATACGCAGTATTTT. Translation gives CASRPRGGRADTQYF.

This clonotype was seen only a few times. The V gene is TRBV9, the J gene TRBJ2-7, with D uncertain. CDR1 and CDR2 (germline): SGDLS, YYNGEE. The CDR3 length is 13 residues. V was shortened by 0 bases and J by 0 bases, with 4 bases between the two germline ends. Here the CDR3 DNA reads TGTGCCAGCAGCGTAGACGACTCCTACGAGCAGTACTTC. This sequence encodes CASSVDDSYEQYF.

In this sample, this clonotype turned up a few times. This rearrangement joins TRBV7-2 to TRBJ1-1; D is unclear. The germline V and J ends were trimmed by 4 bases and 11 bases, with 11 bases remaining between them. Germline values: CDR1 SGHTA, CDR2 FQGNSA. CDR3 size: 11 residues. DNA for the CDR3: TGTGCCAGCAGCTCCTACTTTGCCGCTTTCTTT. Translating it yields CASSSYFAAFF. The entire variable domain, with the rest obtained from reference TRBV7-2 and TRBJ1-1, is as follows: GAGVSQSPSNKVTEKGKDVELRCDPISGHTALYWYRQSLGQGLEFLIYFQGNSAPDKSGLPSDRFSAERTGGSVSTLTIQRTQQEDSAVYLCASSSYFAAFFGQGTRLTVV.

This clonotype occurred a few times. This rearrangement joins TRBV29-1 to TRBJ2-3; 7 bases are a match to TRBD1. After removal of 5 bases from V and 5 bases from J, the junction contained 22 bases not matched to a gene. The CDR3 loop spans 18 amino acids. Germline lookup yields CDR1 SQVTM and CDR2 ANQGSEA. This CDR3 is CSVPQGQVGRQAGDTQYF. The CDR3 region has the DNA TGCAGCGTTCCACAGGGGCAGGTGGGCAGGCAGGCAGGAGATACGCAGTATTTT.

This clonotype was observed a handful of times. This chain connects TRBV30 to TRBJ2-2; a weak D match, TRBD2 (5 bases). The CDR3 sequence is 13 residues long. The germline V and J ends were trimmed by 2 bases and 6 bases, with 10 bases remaining between them. CDR1 and CDR2 from the germline V gene are GTSNPN and SVGIG (reference sequence). The CDR3 DNA sequence: TGTGCCTGGAGTTGGACTGGGGCCGGGGAGCTGTTTTTT. Translating it yields CAWSWTGAGELFF.

The gene calls are TRBV20-1 and TRBJ1-1; weak D call: TRBD1 (5 bases). Between the trimmed V and J ends, which lost 4 bases and 2 bases, there was a span of 14 bases. CDR3 length: 14 amino acids. CDR1 DFQATT and CDR2 SNEGSKA come from the germline V gene (reference sequence). CDR3 sequence (DNA): TGCAGTGCTAACGGAGGGGAGGTAAACACTGAAGCTTTCTTT. Translated, it gives CSANGGEVNTEAFF.

The chain employs TRBV6-5 and TRBJ2-7; possible D gene TRBD1, 6 bases. The CDR3 has 15 residues. The V gene lost 2 bases and the J gene lost 0 bases, with 11 bases spanning the gap. Germline values: CDR1 MNHEY, CDR2 SVGAGI. The CDR3 spells CASSYGGTSSYEQYF. DNA for the CDR3: TGTGCCAGCAGTTACGGGGGCACAAGCTCCTACGAGCAGTACTTC.

In DNA, the CDR3 is TGTGCCAGCAGTGAATTCGGGGTGTCCCTCACAGATACGCAGTATTTT. It is translated as CASSEFGVSLTDTQYF. The chain combines TRBV6-1 with TRBJ2-3; a weak D match, TRBD2 (5 bases). Trimming stripped 2 bases from V and 2 bases from J, with 14 bases between. This CDR3 spans 16 amino acids. Germline CDR1 is MNHNS and CDR2 is SASEGT.

This clonotype was counted at least ten times. V is TRBV24-1 and J is TRBJ2-3, with D perhaps assigned TRBD1 or TRBD2 (5 bases each). Germline V gene data show CDR1 as KGHDR and CDR2 as SFDVKD. The CDR3 extends over 14 amino acids. Trimming removed 6 bases at V and 2 bases at J, with 11 bases between. This chain's CDR3 is CATSLPGLTDTQYF. Written as DNA, the CDR3 is TGTGCCACCAGTCTTCCGGGGCTCACAGATACGCAGTATTTT.

This clonotype was counted a few times. The chain uses TRBV15 and TRBJ2-1; no clear D gene. CDR1 and CDR2 from the germline V gene are LNHNV and YYDKDF (reference sequence). V shed 0 bases and J shed 8 bases, with 5 bases lying between them. This CDR3 contains 12 residues. CDR3 loop: CATSRDYDEQFF. The CDR3 nucleotides are TGTGCCACCAGCAGAGATTATGATGAGCAGTTCTTC.

V and J are TRBV7-3 and TRBJ2-1; TRBD2 matches at 11 bases. Germline loops: CDR1 SGHTA, CDR2 FQGTGA. The CDR3 extends over 15 amino acids. The V segment lost 6 bases and the J segment 10 bases; nucleotides outside the gene matches: 11. The CDR3 DNA sequence: TGTGCCAGCAGAGGGCCGGGAACTAGCGGGGGAGAGCAGTTCTTC. It codes for CASRGPGTSGGEQFF.

The chain is built from TRBV24-1 and TRBJ2-1; no reliable D call. The CDR3 consists of 14 residues. Germline CDR1 KGHDR, CDR2 SFDVKD. Trimming left V 7 bases short and J 0 bases short, with 9 bases between. CDR3 coding DNA: TGTGCCACCAGGGGTGGAAGCTCCTACAATGAGCAGTTCTTC. Its translation: CATRGGSSYNEQFF.

This rearrangement joins TRBV9 to TRBJ1-1; unclear D gene. Trimming cost V 3 bases and J 1 base, with 7 bases left between them. Germline V CDR1 and CDR2: SGDLS, YYNGEE. CDR3 size: 13 residues. The DNA for the CDR3 is TGTGCCAGCAGCGGTAAGGGGAACACTGAAGCTTTCTTT. This translates into CASSGKGNTEAFF.

The chain carries TRBV20-1 and TRBJ1-2; 7 bases map to TRBD1. V shed 6 bases, J shed 8 bases, and the junction held 12 bases outside the gene matches. CDR3 length: 13 residues. Germline CDR1 reads DFQATT; CDR2 reads SNEGSKA (reference sequence). CDR3 sequence (DNA): TGCAGTGCCGGGAACGGACAGGATGGAGGCTACACCTTC. It is translated as CSAGNGQDGGYTF.

This clonotype was seen more than once but under ten times. This chain connects TRBV7-9 to TRBJ2-7, with D perhaps matching TRBD1 or TRBD2 (5 bases each). Deletions cut 1 base from V and 6 bases from J, with 19 bases between. Per germline, CDR1 SEHNR and CDR2 FQNEAQ (reference sequence). CDR3 length: 16 amino acids. The DNA for the CDR3 is TGTGCCAGCAGCTTAGTCTGGGGGACCCTTGCTGGCGAGCAGTACTTC. Translation gives CASSLVWGTLAGEQYF.

J is TRBJ1-2 and V is TRBV12-3 or TRBV12-4; D possibly corresponds to TRBD1 (6 bases). The CDR3 contains 15 residues. V lost 3 bases and J 3 bases, leaving 14 bases between the germline ends. This chain's CDR3 is CASSFWGRADYGYTF. CDR3 nucleotide sequence: TGTGCCAGCAGTTTCTGGGGGCGGGCGGACTATGGCTACACCTTC.

This clonotype was counted between two and nine times. The chain links TRBV10-3 to TRBJ1-1, with 11 bases fitting TRBD1. This CDR3 region has 16 residues. Looked up from germline, CDR1 is ENHRY and CDR2 is SYGVKD. After removal of 0 bases from V and 5 bases from J, the junction contained 5 bases not matched to a gene. This chain's CDR3 is CAISESAGTGGTEAFF. In nucleotides, the CDR3 is TGTGCCATCAGTGAGTCAGCCGGGACAGGGGGAACTGAAGCTTTCTTT.

This clonotype was seen many times. This chain uses TRBV7-9 with TRBJ2-2; either TRBD1 or TRBD2 may fit D (5 bases each). The CDR3 loop spans 13 amino acids. Germline values: CDR1 SEHNR, CDR2 FQNEAQ (reference sequence). The ends were cut back, 5 bases at V and 5 bases at J, with 9 bases in the middle. This chain's CDR3 is CASSPWGTGELFF. The CDR3 DNA sequence: TGTGCCAGCAGCCCTTGGGGGACCGGGGAGCTGTTTTTT.

The DNA for the CDR3 is TGTGCCAGCACCCCTACGGGGAGAAGCACAGATACGCAGTATTTT. Protein: CASTPTGRSTDTQYF. The chain links TRBV7-3 to TRBJ2-3, with D perhaps TRBD2 (5 bases). V was trimmed by 7 bases and J by 0 bases, leaving 14 bases between them. Germline V gene sequence: CDR1 SGHTA, CDR2 FQGTGA. CDR3 length: 15 residues.

In its sample, this clonotype was seen a few times. The genes are TRBV6-5 and TRBJ2-7, with D possibly being TRBD2 (5 bases). This CDR3 has 13 amino acids. V lost 0 bases, J lost 4 bases, and 7 bases lay in between. Germline V gene lookup returns CDR1 MNHEY and CDR2 SVGAGI. The CDR3 DNA reads TGTGCCAGCAGTTACTCTAGGGAGTACGAGCAGTACTTC. Amino acid sequence: CASSYSREYEQYF.

This clonotype came up a few times. The chain employs TRBV24-1 and TRBJ2-2; the match to TRBD1 covers 9 bases. In germline, CDR1 is KGHDR, CDR2 SFDVKD. V was clipped by 10 bases and J by 5 bases; unmatched bases: 10. The CDR3 is made up of 15 amino acids. In nucleotides, the CDR3 is TGTGCCACGAACCAGGGACAGGGAAGAACCGGGGAGCTGTTTTTT. Its translation: CATNQGQGRTGELFF.

The rearrangement uses TRBV5-1 and TRBJ1-1; D ambiguous. Germline CDR1 and CDR2: SGHRS and YFSETQ. The CDR3 has 17 amino acids. V was clipped by 3 bases and J by 0 bases, with 18 bases between them. The CDR3 loop reads CASSYQASKKLNTEAFF. The CDR3 DNA is TGCGCCAGCAGCTATCAGGCCTCAAAGAAGTTGAACACTGAAGCTTTCTTT.

This chain joins TRBV7-2 and TRBJ1-2; the D is unclear. The CDR3 extends over 13 amino acids. V was cut by 1 base and J by 5 bases, with 8 bases left in between. Per germline, CDR1 SGHTA and CDR2 FQGNSA. The CDR3 is CASSLDGSYGYTF. For the CDR3, the DNA is TGTGCCAGCAGCTTAGACGGATCTTATGGCTACACCTTC.

V usage is TRBV5-1 and J usage is TRBJ1-1; no clear D gene. Trimming took off 2 bases at V and 1 base at J, with 6 bases between the two ends. The CDR3 runs 13 residues. Germline loops: CDR1 SGHRS, CDR2 YFSETQ. Here the CDR3 reads CASSFEWNTEAFF. CDR3 in DNA: TGCGCCAGCAGCTTCGAATGGAACACTGAAGCTTTCTTT.